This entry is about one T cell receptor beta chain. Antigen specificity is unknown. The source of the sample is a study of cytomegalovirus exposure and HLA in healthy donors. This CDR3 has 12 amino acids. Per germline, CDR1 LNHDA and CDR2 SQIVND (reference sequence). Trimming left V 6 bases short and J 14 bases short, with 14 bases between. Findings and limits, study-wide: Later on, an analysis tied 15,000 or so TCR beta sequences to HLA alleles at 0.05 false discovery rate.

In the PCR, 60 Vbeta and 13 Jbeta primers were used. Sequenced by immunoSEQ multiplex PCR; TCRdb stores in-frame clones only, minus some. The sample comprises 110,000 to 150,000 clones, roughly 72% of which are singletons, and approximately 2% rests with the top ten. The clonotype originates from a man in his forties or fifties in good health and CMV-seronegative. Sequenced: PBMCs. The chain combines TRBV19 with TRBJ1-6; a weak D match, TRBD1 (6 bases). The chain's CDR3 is CASSPARDTLHF. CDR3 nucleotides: TGTGCCAGTAGCCCCGCGAGGGACACCCTCCACTTT.